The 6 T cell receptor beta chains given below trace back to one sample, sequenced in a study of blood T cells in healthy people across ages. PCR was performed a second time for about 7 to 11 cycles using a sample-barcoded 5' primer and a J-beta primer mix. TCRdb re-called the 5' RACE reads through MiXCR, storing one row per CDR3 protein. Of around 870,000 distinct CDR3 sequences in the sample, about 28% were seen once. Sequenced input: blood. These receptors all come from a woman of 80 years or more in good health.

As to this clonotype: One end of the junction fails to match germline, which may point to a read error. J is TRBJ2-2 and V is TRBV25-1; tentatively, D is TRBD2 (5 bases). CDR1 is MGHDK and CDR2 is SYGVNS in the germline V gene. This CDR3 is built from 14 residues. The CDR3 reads CASSRELSTGERFF. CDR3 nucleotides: TGTGCCAGCAGCCGCGAATTGAGCACCGGGGAGCGGTTTTTT.

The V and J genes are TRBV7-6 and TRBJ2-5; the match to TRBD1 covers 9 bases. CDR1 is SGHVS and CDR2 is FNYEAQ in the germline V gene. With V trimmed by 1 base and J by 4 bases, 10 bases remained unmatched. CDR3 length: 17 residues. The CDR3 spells CASSLVVQGANRETQYF. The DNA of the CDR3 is TGTGCCAGCAGCTTAGTCGTACAGGGGGCGAATAGAGAGACCCAGTACTTC.

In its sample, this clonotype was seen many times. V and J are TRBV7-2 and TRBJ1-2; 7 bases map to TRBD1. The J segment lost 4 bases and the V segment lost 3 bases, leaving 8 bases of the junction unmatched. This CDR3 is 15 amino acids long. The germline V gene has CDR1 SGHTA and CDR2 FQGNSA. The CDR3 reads CASSFQGTALYGYTF. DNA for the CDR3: TGTGCCAGCAGCTTCCAGGGGACAGCCCTCTATGGCTACACCTTC.

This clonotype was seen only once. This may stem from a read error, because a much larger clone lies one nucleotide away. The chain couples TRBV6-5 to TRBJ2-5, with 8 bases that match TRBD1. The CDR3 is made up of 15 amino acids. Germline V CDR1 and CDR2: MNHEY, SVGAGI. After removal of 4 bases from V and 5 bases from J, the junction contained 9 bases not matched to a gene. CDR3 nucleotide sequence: TGTGCCAGCAGTTCGGCTGGACAGGGCGGGGAGACCCAGTACTTC. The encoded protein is CASSSAGQGGETQYF.

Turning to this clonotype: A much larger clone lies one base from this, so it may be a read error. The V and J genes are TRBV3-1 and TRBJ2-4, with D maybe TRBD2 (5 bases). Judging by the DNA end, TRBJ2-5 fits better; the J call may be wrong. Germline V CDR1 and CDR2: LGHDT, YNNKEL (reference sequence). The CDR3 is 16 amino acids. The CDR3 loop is CASSEHGVLYQGTQYF. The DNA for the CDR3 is TGTGCCAGCAGCGAACACGGGGTTTTGTACCAAGGGACCCAGTACTTC.

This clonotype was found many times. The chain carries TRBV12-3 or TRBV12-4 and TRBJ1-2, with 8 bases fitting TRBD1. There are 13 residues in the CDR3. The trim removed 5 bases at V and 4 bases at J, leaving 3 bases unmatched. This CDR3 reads CASSPTGVYGYTF. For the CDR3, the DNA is TGTGCCAGCAGTCCGACAGGGGTCTATGGCTACACCTTC.